The clone carrying this T cell receptor (beta chain) was found a few times. This sample is drawn from a study of blood T cell repertoires in COVID-19. As for the study in general: Nucleic acid was either cDNA or gDNA, and it came from T cells, B-cell-depleted T cells, or PBMCs.

Authors' analysis steps: The authors estimated nucleated cell counts from reference gene primer amplification. The assay was immunoSEQ multiplex PCR, and TCRdb's table has in-frame clones only and misses some. The V and J calls and clone size are taken from that table; D and trimming were inferred from the DNA. The sample carries around 310,000 clones, approximately 91% recorded once. CDR1 is SGDLS and CDR2 is YYNGEE in the germline V gene. V dropped 3 bases and J dropped 6; count of bases not matched to a gene: 7. The CDR3 consists of 14 residues. The chain combines TRBV9 with TRBJ1-1; 8 bases are a match to TRBD1. This TCR was recovered from a woman aged 55 to 70 with acute or convalescent COVID-19. The sequenced material came from peripheral blood. CDR3: CASSGRTGRAEAFF. DNA for the CDR3: TGTGCCAGCAGCGGCAGGACAGGGAGGGCTGAAGCTTTCTTT.